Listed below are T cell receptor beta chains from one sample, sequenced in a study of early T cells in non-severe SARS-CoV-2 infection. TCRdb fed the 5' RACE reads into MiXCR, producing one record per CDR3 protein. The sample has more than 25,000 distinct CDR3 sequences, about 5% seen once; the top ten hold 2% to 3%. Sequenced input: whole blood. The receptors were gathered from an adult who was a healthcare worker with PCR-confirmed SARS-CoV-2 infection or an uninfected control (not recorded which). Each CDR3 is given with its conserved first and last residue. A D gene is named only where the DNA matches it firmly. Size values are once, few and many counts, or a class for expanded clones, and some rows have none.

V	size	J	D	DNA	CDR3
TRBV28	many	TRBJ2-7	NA	TGTGCCAGCAGCCGACCGGATCCGGGGATGCTCGAGCAGTACTTC	CASSRPDPGMLEQYF
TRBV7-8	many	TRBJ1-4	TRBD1	TGTGCCAGCAGCTCTCGGACAGGGGGCATCACTAATGAAAAACTGTTTTTT	CASSSRTGGITNEKLFF
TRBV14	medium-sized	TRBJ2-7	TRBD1	TGTGCCAGCAGCCCGGGACAGGCCTACGAGCAGTACTTC	CASSPGQAYEQYF
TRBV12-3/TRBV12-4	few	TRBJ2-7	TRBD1	TGTGCCAGCAGTTCGACAGGGGGCTTTTACGAGCAGTACTTC	CASSSTGGFYEQYF
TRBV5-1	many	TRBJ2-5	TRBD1	TGCGCCAGCAAAGGCCGGGACAGGGATGAGACCCAGTACTTC	CASKGRDRDETQYF
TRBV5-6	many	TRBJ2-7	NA	TGTGCCAGCAGCCCCCCGAAAAACCCGCACTACGAGCAGTACTTC	CASSPPKNPHYEQYF
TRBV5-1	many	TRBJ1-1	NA	TGCGCCAGCAGCTTGATCAGGGCCAACACTGAAGCTTTCTTT	CASSLIRANTEAFF
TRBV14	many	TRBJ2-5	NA	TGTGCCAGCAGCCGGTCACTCCAAGAGACCCAGTACTTC	CASSRSLQETQYF
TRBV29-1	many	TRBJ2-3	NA	TGCAGCGTCCGGGACGCAGCAGATACGCAGTATTTT	CSVRDAADTQYF
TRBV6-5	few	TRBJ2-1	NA	TGTGCCAGCAGTTACCGAGGCAAAAACTACAATGAGCAGTTCTTC	CASSYRGKNYNEQFF
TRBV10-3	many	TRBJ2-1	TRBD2	TGTGCCACCTTCGATAGCGGGAGGGCCGTCTCCTACAATGAGCAGTTCTTC	CATFDSGRAVSYNEQFF
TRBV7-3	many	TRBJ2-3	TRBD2	TGTGCCAGCAGCTTATACGCTAGCGGGGGCCTGGGAGATACGCAGTATTTT	CASSLYASGGLGDTQYF
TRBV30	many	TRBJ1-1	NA	TGTGCCTGGAGTGGTAGGGTGAACACTGAAGCTTTCTTT	CAWSGRVNTEAFF
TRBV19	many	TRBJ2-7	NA	TGTGCCAGTAGTATAGGCGGCAGTTTGAACGAGCAGTACTTC	CASSIGGSLNEQYF
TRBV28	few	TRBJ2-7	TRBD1	TGTGCCAGCAGTTTGGGACAGGACTACGAGCAGTACTTC	CASSLGQDYEQYF
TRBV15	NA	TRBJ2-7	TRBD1	TGTGCCACCAGCGATAGTCCGGGACAGGGAGGCTACGAGCAGTACTTC	CATSDSPGQGGYEQYF
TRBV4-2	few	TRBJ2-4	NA	TGTGCCAGCAGCCAAGAGGGGGCGCCAGTGAACATTCAGTACTTC	CASSQEGAPVNIQYF
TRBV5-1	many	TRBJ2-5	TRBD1	TGCGCCAGCAGCCCTGACAGGGTATTAAAGACCCAGTACTTC	CASSPDRVLKTQYF
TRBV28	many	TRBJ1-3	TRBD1	TGTGCCAGCAGTACGACAGGGTACGAAAACACCATATATTTT	CASSTTGYENTIYF
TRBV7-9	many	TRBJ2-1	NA	TGTGCCAGCAGTCCGGTGGTTAGCTACAATGAGCAGTTCTTC	CASSPVVSYNEQFF
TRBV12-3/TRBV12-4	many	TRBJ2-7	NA	TGTGCCAGCAGTCGGGACACCACCTACGAGCAGTACTTC	CASSRDTTYEQYF
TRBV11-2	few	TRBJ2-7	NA	TGTGCCAGCAGCTTAGTTGGGCAGTCCTACGAGCAGTACTTC	CASSLVGQSYEQYF
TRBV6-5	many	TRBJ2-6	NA	TGTGCCAGCCTTCCCGGGGCTGGGGCCAACGTCCTGACTTTC	CASLPGAGANVLTF
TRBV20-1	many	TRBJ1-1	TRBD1	TGCAGTGCTAAGGACACAGGGGGCCACACTGAAGCTTTCTTT	CSAKDTGGHTEAFF
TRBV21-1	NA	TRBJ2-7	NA	TGTGCCAGCAATCTCGGGGGGGGCCGCCCCCCGTACTTC	CASNLGGGRPPYF
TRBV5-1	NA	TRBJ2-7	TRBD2	TGCGCCAGCAGCTTGGCTACTAGCGGGAGGGCCGTCTACGAGCAGTACTTC	CASSLATSGRAVYEQYF
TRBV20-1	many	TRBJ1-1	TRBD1	TGCAGTGCTAGACGGTCAGGGGGGACTGAAGCTTTCTTT	CSARRSGGTEAFF
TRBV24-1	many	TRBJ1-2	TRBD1	TGTGCCACCAGTGATTCTGGACAGGGAGGAAATGGCTACACCTTC	CATSDSGQGGNGYTF
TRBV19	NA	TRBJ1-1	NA	TGTGCCAGTACGGGTGTAGTGGCGAACACTGAAGCTTTCTTT	CASTGVVANTEAFF
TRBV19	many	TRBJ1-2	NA	TGTGCCAGTACCCTTGGGGGATCTAACTATGGCTACACCTTC	CASTLGGSNYGYTF
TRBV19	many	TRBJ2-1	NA	TGTGCCAGTAGTATTAGCGTCTATGAGCAGTTCTTC	CASSISVYEQFF
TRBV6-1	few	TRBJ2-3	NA	TGTGCCAGCAGTGATGGCCGGGCAGGGACAGATACGCAGTATTTT	CASSDGRAGTDTQYF
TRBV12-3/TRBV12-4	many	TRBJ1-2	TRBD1	TGTGCCAGCAGCCTGACAGGGGGCGACTATGGCTACACCTTC	CASSLTGGDYGYTF
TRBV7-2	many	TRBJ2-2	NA	TGTGCCAGCAGCCGCGAGGGGAGAACCGCGAACACCGGGGAGCTGTTTTTT	CASSREGRTANTGELFF
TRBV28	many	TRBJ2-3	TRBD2	TGTGCCAGCAGTTTTATAGCGGGGGGAGCCAGGAGCACAGATACGCAGTATTTT	CASSFIAGGARSTDTQYF
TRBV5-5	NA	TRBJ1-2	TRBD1	TGTGCCAGCAGCCCGACAGGGACCTACTATGGCTACACCTTC	CASSPTGTYYGYTF
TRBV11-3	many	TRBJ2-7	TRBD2	TGTGCCAGCAGCTTAAGAGTAGCGGGGGGCCTACTCTCCTACGAGCAGTACTTC	CASSLRVAGGLLSYEQYF
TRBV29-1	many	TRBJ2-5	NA	TGCAGCGTACGCCTGGGAGGCGAGACCCAGTACTTC	CSVRLGGETQYF
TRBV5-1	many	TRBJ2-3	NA	TGCGCCAGCAGCTTGGAAAGCGCTGACACAGATACGCAGTATTTT	CASSLESADTDTQYF
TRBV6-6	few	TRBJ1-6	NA	TGTGCCAGCAGTCCGGACAGTTTTAATTCACCCCTCCACTTT	CASSPDSFNSPLHF
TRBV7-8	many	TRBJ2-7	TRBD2	TGTGCCAGCAGCGCCCAGGTCGCGGGGGGTGACATCTACGAGCAGTACTTC	CASSAQVAGGDIYEQYF
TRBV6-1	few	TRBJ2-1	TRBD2	TGTGCCAGCAGTGGTGCTAGCGGGGGTTCCTACAATGAGCAGTTCTTC	CASSGASGGSYNEQFF
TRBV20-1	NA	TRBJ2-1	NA	TGCAGTGCTACTACCTACAATGAGCAGTTCTTC	CSATTYNEQFF
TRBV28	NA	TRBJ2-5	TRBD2	TGTGCCAGTTGTTCTCCGGGACTAGCTAGGGAGACCCAGTACTTC	CASCSPGLARETQYF
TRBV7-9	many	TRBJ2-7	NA	TGTGCCAGCTCGGACGCCTCCTACGAGCAGTACTTC	CASSDASYEQYF
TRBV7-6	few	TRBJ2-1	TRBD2	TGTGCCAGCAGCTTGTCTTCGGGGGGGCGAGGCAATGAGCAGTTCTTC	CASSLSSGGRGNEQFF
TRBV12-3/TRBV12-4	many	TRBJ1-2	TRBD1	TGTGCCAGCGGCAACAGGGGGCTGGACTATGGCTACACCTTC	CASGNRGLDYGYTF
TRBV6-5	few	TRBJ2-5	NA	TGTGCCAGCAGTTCTCATCATCTAGGGGAGACCCAGTACTTC	CASSSHHLGETQYF